The present T cell receptor (beta chain) was sequenced within a study of shared clonotypes between healthy human individuals. Overall study results and limits: It was the non-shared clonotypes that had lower generation probabilities than clonotypes shared by all four donors. Clonotype sharing among the donors was expected to vary with sequencing depth. Donors were few, which limited the genetic and exposure-history diversity represented.

This clone has only one observation. Antigen: not known. Sequencing used immunoSEQ multiplex PCR; TCRdb keeps in-frame clones, though not all of them. Among roughly 2,500,000 clones listed, 80% to 95% were seen once. The source of this sequence is a man in his late teens or twenties in good health. Some clones in this sample may be carry-over from other donors' samples. Sequencing used naive CD4+ T cells from PBMCs. Subset noted: CD45RA+ positively selected.

CDR3 in DNA: TGTGCCAGCAGCGCCGGGATCACCCGGACAACCTCCTCCTACGAGCAGTACTTC. Encoded protein: CASSAGITRTTSSYEQYF. The V call is TRBV7-9, the J call TRBJ2-7, with D perhaps TRBD1 or TRBD2 (5 bases each). CDR1 is SEHNR and CDR2 is FQNEAQ in the germline V gene (reference sequence). The CDR3 totals 18 residues. V lost 5 bases, J lost 0 bases, and 23 bases lay in between.